This T cell receptor (beta chain) was identified during a study of T cells in Graves' hyperthyroidism and ophthalmopathy. Germline V gives CDR1 DFQATT, CDR2 SNEGSKA (reference sequence). This CDR3 region has 13 residues. Trimming cost V 5 bases and J 1 base, with 11 bases left between them. This clonotype was counted a few times. There were TCR beta CDR3 regions amplified from RNA transcripts. With the HTBI primer set, the TCR CDR3 went through a first round of RT-PCR. TCRdb recomputed calls from the multiplex PCR reads with MiXCR, one row per CDR3 protein. This table holds roughly 300,000 distinct CDR3 sequences, around a sixth found once.

This rearrangement joins TRBV20-1 to TRBJ1-2; D may be TRBD1 (5 bases). The clonotype comes from a woman aged 45-59 years with Graves' hyperthyroidism. Sequencing was performed on blood. The DNA for the CDR3 is TGCAGTGCTTCACCGCAGGGTAACTATGGCTACACCTTC. As protein: CSASPQGNYGYTF.